One and the same sample provided the 10 T cell receptor beta chains below, sequenced in a study of cytomegalovirus exposure and HLA in healthy donors. Researchers ran the PCR with 60 Vbeta and 13 Jbeta primers. Assay used: immunoSEQ multiplex PCR; TCRdb lists only in-frame clones, some missing. The profile shows about 99,000 clones, roughly three quarters of them singletons. Sequencing used PBMCs. These receptors came from a male donor in good health and CMV-seropositive.

This sequence joins TRBV18 and TRBJ1-1; D may be TRBD1 (5 bases). The germline V gene has CDR1 KGHSH and CDR2 LQKENI. The CDR3 is 12 residues long. With 1 base removed from V and 5 bases from J, the gap between germline ends came to 5 bases. CDR3: CASSPQGTEAFF. The CDR3 nucleotides are TGTGCCAGCTCACCACAGGGGACTGAAGCTTTCTTT.

The chain recombines TRBV9 with TRBJ2-4; tentative D call: TRBD1 (6 bases). CDR3 length equals 12 residues. The germline V gene encodes CDR1 SGDLS and CDR2 YYNGEE. Trimming shortened V by 7 bases and J by 3 bases, and 8 bases separated the two germline ends. The CDR3 loop is CASSGDKNIQYF. The CDR3 DNA follows: TGTGCCAGCTCAGGGGACAAAAACATTCAGTACTTC.

This clone has just a few counts. The chain employs TRBV5-1 and TRBJ2-2; possible D gene TRBD1, 5 bases. This CDR3 has 14 amino acids. With 4 bases removed from V and 5 bases from J, the gap between germline ends came to 12 bases. Germline-derived CDR1 and CDR2 are SGHRS and YFSETQ. The DNA for the CDR3 is TGCGCCAGCAGCGATCGACAGCTAACCGGGGAGCTGTTTTTT. It specifies CASSDRQLTGELFF.

This clone was recorded once. In DNA form, the CDR3 reads TGTGCCAGCAGTTACTCGAAGGGGGCCTTGAACACTGAAGCTTTCTTT. Translating gives CASSYSKGALNTEAFF. This chain connects TRBV6-5 to TRBJ1-1; 7 nucleotides line up with TRBD1. This CDR3 spans 16 amino acids. Germline values: CDR1 MNHEY, CDR2 SVGAGI. Trimming at V came to 0 bases and at J to 0 bases, leaving 4 bases not matched to a gene.

The chain carries TRBV7-6 and TRBJ2-1, with 12 bases matching TRBD2. V trimming: 5 bases; J trimming: 10 bases; junction bases outside the gene matches: 6. CDR3 length equals 14 residues. The germline gives CDR1 SGHVS, CDR2 FNYEAQ. The CDR3 spells CASSKTSGGYEQFF. CDR3 DNA: TGTGCCAGCAGCAAGACTAGCGGGGGTTACGAGCAGTTCTTC.

The V gene is TRBV5-1, the J gene TRBJ1-1, with 8 bases matching TRBD1. The V gene end was trimmed by 4 bases and the J gene end by 1 base; junction bases not matched to a gene: 3. Germline V gives CDR1 SGHRS, CDR2 YFSETQ. The CDR3 extends over 14 amino acids. The CDR3 DNA is TGCGCCAGCAGCACGGACAGGGAGAACACTGAAGCTTTCTTT. Translated, it gives CASSTDRENTEAFF.

The chain combines TRBV2 with TRBJ1-4, with TRBD1 matching over 7 bases. V trimming: 4 bases; J trimming: 8 bases; junction bases outside the gene matches: 1. Germline CDR1 SNHLY, CDR2 FYNNEI. The CDR3 extends over 12 amino acids. In DNA, the CDR3 is TGTGCCAGCAGTGGGGACAGAGAAAAACTGTTTTTT. Its protein is CASSGDREKLFF. Using reference TRBV2 and TRBJ1-4 for the parts outside the CDR3, the full variable domain is EPEVTQTPSHQVTQMGQEVILRCVPISNHLYFYWYRQILGQKVEFLVSFYNNEISEKSEIFDDQFSVERPDGSNFTLKIRSTKLEDSAMYFCASSGDREKLFFGSGTQLSVL.

This clone appeared once. The genes are TRBV5-6 and TRBJ2-7, with D perhaps TRBD1 (5 bases). CDR3 length: 15 amino acids. The germline V gene has CDR1 SGHDT and CDR2 YYEEEE. Trimming took off 4 bases at V and 1 base at J, with 15 bases between the two ends. The CDR3 region is CASSPAWGLSYEQYF. The CDR3 nucleotides read TGTGCCAGCAGCCCCGCCTGGGGCCTTTCCTACGAGCAGTACTTC.

The chain uses TRBV6-6 and TRBJ2-1; TRBD2 is a possible D gene (5 bases). V was shortened by 0 bases and J by 1 base, with 7 bases between the two germline ends. CDR1 and CDR2 (germline): MNHNY, SVGAGI (reference sequence). The CDR3 loop spans 15 amino acids. DNA of the CDR3: TGTGCCAGCAGTTACTCCCGGGGTTCCTACAATGAGCAGTTCTTC. Translating it yields CASSYSRGSYNEQFF.

The rearrangement joins TRBV9 to TRBJ1-1; 8 positions agree with TRBD1. Germline V lookup: CDR1 SGDLS, CDR2 YYNGEE. V trimming: 0 bases; J trimming: 1 base; junction bases outside the gene matches: 2. This CDR3 is built from 15 residues. CDR3 loop: CASSVGGQGNTEAFF. Here the CDR3 DNA reads TGTGCCAGCAGCGTAGGTGGACAGGGGAACACTGAAGCTTTCTTT.